The 4 T cell receptor beta chains below come from one sample, sequenced in a study of PD-1 blockade in mismatch repair-deficient tumors. TCRdb's table, derived via immunoSEQ multiplex PCR, lists solely in-frame clones and lacks some. In the table there are 25,000 to 30,000 clones, approximately 84% of which are singletons. Sequenced material: PBMCs, taken before pembrolizumab treatment. These receptors originate from an adult with mismatch repair-deficient cancer.

This rearrangement joins TRBV4-1 to TRBJ1-1; unclear D gene. The CDR3 totals 15 residues. Germline CDR1 is MGHRA and CDR2 is YSYEKL. The V gene lost 2 bases and the J gene lost 0 bases, with 10 bases spanning the gap. CDR3 bases: TGCGCCAGCAGCCAACCGATCGGGGTGAACACTGAAGCTTTCTTT. Its protein product is CASSQPIGVNTEAFF.

The V call is TRBV29-1, the J call TRBJ2-5; tentatively, D is TRBD1 (6 bases). The CDR3 extends over 13 amino acids. Germline assignment: CDR1 SQVTM and CDR2 ANQGSEA. V dropped 5 bases and J dropped 2 bases, with 12 bases sitting between them. The CDR3 DNA follows: TGCAGCGTTAGTACGGGACAACAAGAGACCCAGTACTTC. It yields the protein CSVSTGQQETQYF.

CDR3: CASSKGTGGDQPQHF. The CDR3 DNA reads TGTGCCAGTAGTAAGGGGACAGGGGGCGATCAGCCCCAGCATTTT. The chain recombines TRBV19 with TRBJ1-5; TRBD1 aligns across 12 bases. The CDR3 sequence is 15 residues long. Germline V gene sequence: CDR1 LNHDA, CDR2 SQIVND (reference sequence). Trimming took 4 bases from V and 5 from J; bases not matched to a gene: 3.

The V gene is TRBV5-1, the J gene TRBJ2-1; 9 bases map to TRBD2. Trimming cost V 0 bases and J 8 bases; bases outside gene matches: 9. The CDR3 totals 16 residues. The germline V gene encodes CDR1 SGHRS and CDR2 YFSETQ. The CDR3 loop reads CASSLGLPGLADEQFF. The CDR3, as DNA: TGCGCCAGCAGCTTGGGTCTCCCGGGACTAGCCGATGAGCAGTTCTTC.